The source of this T cell receptor beta chain is a study of blood T cell repertoires in COVID-19. The table came from immunoSEQ multiplex PCR; TCRdb's copy has only in-frame clones and leaves some out. The sample lists 130,000 to 150,000 clones, roughly four fifths seen once, with 7.5% to 9.5% in the top ten. Germline-derived CDR1 and CDR2 are SGHNT and YYREEE (reference sequence). Trimming stripped 0 bases from V and 3 bases from J, with 10 bases between. The CDR3 consists of 14 residues. The sample was peripheral blood. The clonotype was recovered from a human donor with acute or convalescent COVID-19. The donor label of this sample is uncertain. V is TRBV5-4 and J is TRBJ2-7; D is perhaps TRBD1 (5 bases). CDR3 amino acids: CASSLVGEDYEQYF. The CDR3 DNA follows: TGTGCCAGCAGCTTGGTAGGGGAAGACTACGAGCAGTACTTC.